Following are 10 T cell receptor beta chains from one sample sequenced in a study of blood T cell repertoires in COVID-19 (dated by TCRdb to between 2020 and 2021). Receptor amplification or capture employed the immunoSEQ multiplex PCR assay. TCRdb holds this immuneACCESS table with in-frame rearrangements only. Some clones are missing; in checked studies, unresolved V genes explain under half, and the rest has no known cause. The sample table holds fewer than 130,000 clones, of which roughly 72% were seen once. The leading ten clones occupy 5% to 6.5% of the sample. What was sequenced was peripheral blood. Every receptor here comes from a man aged 80 or over with acute or convalescent COVID-19.

The CDR3 spells CASSSSGTFSGNTIYF. CDR3 sequence (DNA): TGTGCCAGCTCATCGTCCGGGACTTTCTCTGGAAACACCATATATTTT. The chain links TRBV18 to TRBJ1-3, with a weak D call TRBD1 (5 bases). The CDR3 spans 16 residues. CDR1 is KGHSH and CDR2 is LQKENI in the germline V gene. V dropped 5 bases and J dropped 0 bases, with 14 bases sitting between them. Full variable domain (missing parts from reference TRBV18 and TRBJ1-3): NAGVMQNPRHLVRRRGQEARLRCSPMKGHSHVYWYRQLPEEGLKFMVYLQKENIIDESGMPKERFSAEFPKEGPSILRIQQVVRGDSAAYFCASSSSGTFSGNTIYFGEGSWLTVV.

At least ten counts were recorded for this clone. The gene calls are TRBV27 and TRBJ2-7; 11 bases fit TRBD2. V shed 6 bases, J shed 2 bases, and the junction held 12 bases outside the gene matches. The CDR3 length is 17 residues. Germline CDR1 reads MNHEY; CDR2 reads SMNVEV (reference sequence). The CDR3 reads CASRRSHGTSGTYEQYF. CDR3 coding DNA: TGTGCCAGCAGAAGGTCTCACGGGACTAGCGGTACCTACGAGCAGTACTTC.

The sample holds many counts of this clone. CDR3 amino acids: CASSLTGDNSPLHF. CDR3 DNA: TGTGCCAGCAGCCTAACAGGGGATAATTCACCCCTCCACTTT. V gene TRBV3-1 (or the pseudogene TRBV3-2) combines with J gene TRBJ1-6; TRBD1 matches 7 bases. Germline trimming cut 4 bases from V and 5 bases from J; bases unmatched to any gene: 2. CDR3 length equals 14 residues. Germline CDR1 reads LGHDT; CDR2 reads YNNKEL (reference sequence).

The chain recombines TRBV4-2 with TRBJ1-1; the D gene is possibly TRBD1 (6 bases). The germline CDR1 and CDR2 sequences are LGHNA and YNFKEQ. The CDR3 runs 15 residues. The V gene lost 3 bases and the J gene lost 2 bases, with 13 bases spanning the gap. CDR3 residues: CASSHPDRLNTEAFF. CDR3 bases: TGTGCCAGCAGCCATCCCGACAGGCTCAACACTGAAGCTTTCTTT.

The V and J genes are TRBV7-2 and TRBJ1-2; 10 bases are shared with TRBD1. V lost 4 bases to trimming and J lost 8 bases; unmatched junction nucleotides: 4. The CDR3 contains 13 residues. The germline gives CDR1 SGHTA, CDR2 FQGNSA. The CDR3 sequence is CASSSTGGGGYTF. In nucleotides, the CDR3 is TGTGCCAGCAGCTCGACAGGGGGCGGAGGCTACACCTTC.

The chain recombines TRBV6-5 with TRBJ1-1, with no clear D. Trimming took off 0 bases at V and 8 bases at J, with 16 bases between the two ends. This CDR3 is built from 15 residues. Germline V lookup: CDR1 MNHEY, CDR2 SVGAGI. The CDR3: CASSYSLSLVREAFF. In DNA form, the CDR3 reads TGTGCCAGCAGTTACTCCCTATCATTAGTTCGCGAAGCTTTCTTT.

The rearrangement links TRBV28 to TRBJ2-7; the D gene is possibly TRBD2 (5 bases). Germline CDR1 reads MDHEN; CDR2 reads SYDVKM. The ends were cut back, 2 bases at V and 5 bases at J, with 19 bases in the middle. This CDR3 contains 16 residues. The CDR3 bases are TGTGCCAGCAGTTTAGGTCGAGTGGAAGTCGGGGACGAGCAGTACTTC. It translates to CASSLGRVEVGDEQYF.

The chain is built from TRBV4-2 and TRBJ2-3, with 11 bases aligning to TRBD2. CDR1 is LGHNA, CDR2 YNFKEQ, per germline. The CDR3 spans 16 residues. Trimming at V came to 0 bases and at J to 6 bases, leaving 5 bases not matched to a gene. CDR3 residues: CASSQDATSGEDTQYF. The DNA of the CDR3 is TGTGCCAGCAGCCAAGATGCGACTAGCGGGGAGGATACGCAGTATTTT.

This chain uses TRBV6-5 with TRBJ1-5; D is undetermined. Germline values: CDR1 MNHEY, CDR2 SVGAGI. The CDR3 covers 14 residues. CDR3 protein: CATIRELGNQPQHF. The CDR3 nucleotides are TGTGCTACTATACGGGAATTGGGCAATCAGCCCCAGCATTTT.

V is TRBV28 and J is TRBJ1-2, with TRBD1 identical over 9 bases. J gave up 7 bases and V 5 bases, and 5 bases lay outside the gene matches. The CDR3 runs 13 residues. CDR1 is MDHEN and CDR2 is SYDVKM in the germline V gene. The DNA of the CDR3 is TGTGCCAGCAGTCTACAGGGGGCGGCTGGCTACACCTTC. This codes for CASSLQGAAGYTF.